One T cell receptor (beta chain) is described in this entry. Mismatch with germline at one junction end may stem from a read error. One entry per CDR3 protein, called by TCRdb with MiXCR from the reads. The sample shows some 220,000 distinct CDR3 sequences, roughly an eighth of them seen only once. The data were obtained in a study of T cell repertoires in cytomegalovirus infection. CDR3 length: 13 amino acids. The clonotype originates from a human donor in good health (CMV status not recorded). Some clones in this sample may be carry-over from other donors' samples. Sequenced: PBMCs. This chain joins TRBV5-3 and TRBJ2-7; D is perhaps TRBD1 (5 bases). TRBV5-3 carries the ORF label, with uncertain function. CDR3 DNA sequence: TGTGCCAGCAGCTTGAGACAATCAGGGTTCGTGTACTTC. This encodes CASSLRQSGFVYF.